This is a list of T cell receptor beta chains from one sample in a study of blood T cell repertoires in COVID-19. TCRdb keeps only in-frame clones here, not all; method: immunoSEQ multiplex PCR. Among tens of thousands of clones listed, 90% were seen once. Sequencing was done on a sample of peripheral blood. These TCRs come from a human donor in a cohort sampled during active COVID-19. CDR3s include the opening cysteine and the closing phenylalanine or tryptophan. Fields, in order: CDR3 length, V gene, D gene, clone size, J gene, CDR3 protein, CDR3 DNA. The D gene is left open where the match is weak. A clone size is listed for some rows: how often the clone was seen (once, few, many), or a class if it is expanded.

>17|TRBV2|TRBD2|-|TRBJ2-3
CASTTGQLAELTDTQYF
TGTGCCAGCACCACCGGGCAACTAGCGGAACTCACAGATACGCAGTATTTT
>16|TRBV10-3|-|-|TRBJ1-3
CAISEPSKNSGNTIYF
TGTGCCATCAGTGAGCCCTCTAAAAACTCTGGAAACACCATATATTTT
>15|TRBV25-1|-|once|TRBJ1-2
CASSGNHRENYGYTF
TGTGCCAGCAGTGGAAATCACAGGGAGAACTATGGCTACACCTTC
>13|TRBV19|TRBD1|-|TRBJ2-3
CASSSDRGTTQYF
TGTGCCAGTAGTTCGGACAGGGGGACTACGCAGTATTTT
>14|TRBV19|-|-|TRBJ2-7
CASSIGQGDYEQYF
TGTGCCAGTAGTATTGGACAAGGGGACTACGAGCAGTACTTC
>14|TRBV27|-|-|TRBJ2-3
CASRWATSTDTQYF
TGTGCCAGCAGGTGGGCCACCAGCACAGATACGCAGTATTTT
>14|TRBV30|-|-|TRBJ1-2
CAWRNLGLNYGYTF
TGTGCCTGGAGGAACTTGGGCCTTAACTATGGCTACACCTTC
>17|TRBV15|TRBD2|-|TRBJ2-5
CATSRDVVAGAAETQYF
TGTGCCACCAGCAGAGATGTAGTAGCGGGAGCGGCGGAGACCCAGTACTTC
>13|TRBV25-1|-|once|TRBJ2-7
CASSVSPGSGQYF
TGTGCCAGCAGTGTATCACCTGGTAGTGGGCAGTACTTC
>21|TRBV7-3|-|-|TRBJ2-2
CASSGGGGSSGITRNTGELFF
TGTGCCAGCAGCGGGGGAGGTGGGAGCTCCGGGATAACAAGAAACACCGGGGAGCTGTTTTTT
>15|TRBV7-3|TRBD2|-|TRBJ2-7
CASSLIGGRAGEQYF
TGTGCCAGCAGCTTAATAGGCGGGAGAGCCGGCGAGCAGTACTTC
>13|TRBV7-2|-|-|TRBJ2-5
CASSSEGGETQYF
TGTGCCAGCAGCTCCGAGGGGGGGGAGACCCAGTACTTC
>16|TRBV5-1|TRBD2|-|TRBJ2-1
CASSLFLAGTYNEQFF
TGCGCCAGCAGCTTGTTCCTAGCGGGAACCTACAATGAGCAGTTCTTC
>14|TRBV2|-|-|TRBJ2-6
CASRVTPGANVLTF
TGTGCCAGCAGGGTGACACCTGGGGCCAACGTCCTGACTTTC
>17|TRBV27|TRBD1|-|TRBJ1-4
CASSLTPRDSFNEKLFF
TGTGCCAGCAGTTTAACACCACGGGACAGTTTTAATGAAAAACTGTTTTTT
>11|TRBV18|-|once|TRBJ2-2
CASSGARELFF
TGTGCCAGCTCGGGGGCGAGGGAGCTGTTTTTT
>16|TRBV7-9|-|-|TRBJ2-1
CASSLRTRRTYNEQFF
TGTGCCAGCAGCTTAAGGACCCGGAGGACCTACAATGAGCAGTTCTTC
>15|TRBV11-2|-|-|TRBJ2-2
CASSLDPRDTGELFF
TGTGCCAGCAGCTTAGATCCCCGGGACACCGGGGAGCTGTTTTTT
>14|TRBV5-1|-|-|TRBJ2-3
CASSSTGSPDTQYF
TGCGCCAGCAGCTCGACTGGTTCTCCAGATACGCAGTATTTT
>14|TRBV27|-|-|TRBJ2-7
CASTKPGIASEQYF
TGTGCCAGCACCAAACCCGGGATCGCATCCGAGCAGTACTTC
>14|TRBV6-6|-|-|TRBJ1-1
CASTQTVSNTEAFF
TGTGCCAGCACCCAGACAGTCTCGAACACTGAAGCTTTCTTT
>13|TRBV2|-|-|TRBJ1-5
CASSGDSNQPQHF
TGTGCCAGCAGTGGAGATAGCAATCAGCCCCAGCATTTT
>17|TRBV4-2|-|-|TRBJ1-3
CASSQDAGGLSGNTIYF
TGTGCCAGCAGCCAAGATGCTGGCGGCCTCTCTGGAAACACCATATATTTT
>15|TRBV27|-|-|TRBJ2-7
CASRQDRTPSGEQYF
TGTGCCAGCAGACAGGACAGGACTCCAAGCGGGGAGCAGTACTTC
>15|TRBV6-6|-|-|TRBJ1-2
CASSSPKGQGFGYTF
TGTGCCAGCAGTTCTCCTAAGGGGCAGGGCTTTGGCTACACCTTC
>16|TRBV7-9|TRBD1|few|TRBJ1-6
CASRHGQGAGNSPLHF
TGTGCCAGCAGACATGGACAGGGGGCCGGGAATTCACCCCTCCACTTT
>17|TRBV19|-|-|TRBJ2-6
CASSSWVGSAGANVLTF
TGTGCCAGTAGTAGTTGGGTCGGGTCTGCTGGGGCCAACGTCCTGACTTTC
>15|TRBV6-2/TRBV6-3|TRBD2|-|TRBJ2-7
CASSTAPSAGGEQYF
TGTGCCAGCAGTACCGCCCCGTCAGCGGGGGGCGAGCAGTACTTC
>15|TRBV7-9|TRBD1|few|TRBJ1-1
CASSDRTGDGTEAFF
TGTGCCAGCAGCGACAGGACAGGGGATGGCACTGAAGCTTTCTTT
>11|TRBV20-1|-|-|TRBJ1-3
CSAPQGNTIYF
TGCAGTGCTCCCCAAGGAAACACCATATATTTT
>15|TRBV7-2|TRBD1|-|TRBJ1-1
CASSLGQGGNTEAFF
TGTGCCAGCAGCTTAGGACAGGGGGGGAACACTGAAGCTTTCTTT
>13|TRBV28|-|once|TRBJ1-1
CATNGLGATEAFF
TGTGCCACTAATGGGCTGGGGGCCACTGAAGCTTTCTTT
>14|TRBV3-1/TRBV3-2|-|-|TRBJ2-1
CASSPWGTYNEQFF
TGTGCCAGCAGCCCTTGGGGCACCTACAATGAGCAGTTCTTC
>15|TRBV5-1|TRBD1|-|TRBJ2-7
CASSLAGTGVGEQYF
TGCGCCAGCAGCTTGGCCGGGACAGGGGTCGGGGAGCAGTACTTC
>15|TRBV2|TRBD2|few|TRBJ2-1
CASRAGLAGLNEQFF
TGTGCCAGCAGGGCCGGACTAGCGGGCCTCAATGAGCAGTTCTTC
>14|TRBV15|-|-|TRBJ1-1
CATSRDTIDTEAFF
TGTGCCACCAGCAGAGATACGATAGACACTGAAGCTTTCTTT
>13|TRBV7-2|-|-|TRBJ1-5
CASSRDRRQPQHF
TGTGCCAGCAGCAGAGACAGGAGGCAGCCCCAGCATTTT
>15|TRBV3-1/TRBV3-2|TRBD1|-|TRBJ1-6
CASSQVGTGGSPLHF
TGTGCCAGCAGCCAAGTGGGGACAGGGGGTTCACCCCTCCACTTT